The T cell receptor beta chain described here comes from a study of OX40 agonist ivuxolimab in advanced cancers. Study results and limitations: At doses 0.1 to 3.0 mg/kg, CD4+ and CD8+ clones expanded.

The ends lost 6 bases at V and 3 bases at J; junction bases unmatched: 7. The CDR3 sequence is 15 residues long. Germline V gene data show CDR1 as MDHEN and CDR2 as SYDVKM. The data were produced by immunoSEQ multiplex PCR, yet TCRdb's version contains in-frame clones alone and is incomplete. The table has 65,000 to 100,000 clones, about nine tenths seen once. Details on this clone: Its antigen remains unknown.

The TCR originated in an adult with an advanced solid tumor such as melanoma, head and neck, liver or kidney cancer. Sequencing was performed on CD4+ or CD8+ T cells sorted from blood, taken in a trial of the OX40 agonist ivuxolimab. The V gene is TRBV28, the J gene TRBJ2-7; 11 bases are a match to TRBD2. The chain's CDR3 is CASSSGTSGLYEQYV. The CDR3, as DNA: TGTGCCAGCAGCTCCGGGACTAGCGGACTCTACGAGCAGTACGTC.